This T cell receptor beta chain was profiled in a study of cytomegalovirus exposure and HLA in healthy donors (dated 2017 in TCRdb). Background for the entire study: An earlier analysis of 587 of the donors reported 276 Gb of sequence data and around 120 million unique TCR beta sequences obtained from about 179 million T cells. An early release covering about 600 HLA-typed donors comprised about 300 gigabases of sequencing data and approximately 85 million unique TCR sequences. The genetic ancestry cluster associated with self-reported Caucasian donors included 70% to 85% of the approximately 400 genotyped donors. The study aimed to test whether signatures of past pathogen exposure could be identified by cataloging public T cell receptors. The study used immunosequencing to profile the T cell repertoires of hundreds of subjects and linked those repertoires to cytomegalovirus serostatus. Besides the first cohort of more than 650 subjects, a separate validation cohort made up of over 100 different subjects was used. To predict cytomegalovirus infection status, the study combined high-throughput TCR immunosequencing, statistical association of individual TCRs with disease status, and machine learning. A later analysis re-examined previously published TCR beta repertoires from just over 650 donors and added high-resolution HLA genotyping to investigate patterns of TCR occurrence. Rather than using new phenotypic data, the later analysis identified candidate immune exposures from TCR beta sequences and from how often those sequences occurred across donors. An earlier analysis of several hundred of the donors applied high-throughput TCR beta sequencing to assess whether each TCR beta V gene segment acted as functional or pseudogenic. Alongside the repertoire data, information on donor age, sex, ethnicity and CMV serostatus was compiled. A later genetic analysis took genome-wide SNP genotypes for 398 of the 666 donors and used that subset as a discovery cohort. All discovery cohort repertoires had been generated on a single sequencing platform. HLA typing covered class I and class II loci at four-digit resolution. The number of typed donors differed by locus: about 620-630 for A, B, C, DRB1 and DQB1; approximately 520 for DQA1; roughly 600 for DPA1; and around 490 for DPB1. Several DR-DQ haplotypes were handled as single units for association and clustering because linkage in the cohort was strong. Among some 400 genotyped donors of the cohort, an average of approximately 240,000 unique TCR beta nucleotide sequences were sequenced per donor, about a sixth of them non-productive. Broad study findings and their caveats: Compared with the 666-donor mean, donors in an Asian-associated ancestry cluster had fewer N-insertions in productive TCRs, according to a later genetic analysis. In the study, roughly 160 TCR beta chains were listed as associated with cytomegalovirus. Some IMGT-functional V segments, including TRBV6-2 and TRBV6-3, could not be distinguished by the 87-base-pair reads and were therefore excluded. Specific HLA alleles were associated with 16,951 TCR beta sequences at a false discovery rate of 0.05 in a later analysis. In a later analysis, HLA-associated TCR beta chains were found to be more clonally expanded and to have lower generation probabilities than equally common non-associated chains. Because counts were too low, seventeen rarely observed V segments, including chromosome 9 orphons, were excluded from the earlier analysis of 587 of the donors. Most CMV-associated TCR beta chains appeared to be HLA-restricted in a later analysis, and the HLA associations seemed to be driven largely by CMV exposure. This cohort had only TCR beta chains sequenced, and the lack of alpha or paired-chain data limited which features could be detected. It was suggested by the authors that the approach could potentially be generalized to other disease states and immunological phenotypes. A further reported finding was that TCR beta sequences accurately predicted the HLA-A and HLA-B alleles for most subjects in the first cohort. The classifier was reported to diagnose cytomegalovirus status with high specificity and sensitivity in both the original and validation cohorts. A later analysis reported that several top co-occurrence clusters appeared linked to parvovirus B19, influenza, CMV and Epstein-Barr virus. In an earlier analysis of about 600 of the donors, most TCR beta V segments appeared in productive rearrangements about 87% or about 30% of the time, broadly matching IMGT annotations. When HLA alleles, especially DR and DQ, strongly co-occurred, TCR associations were difficult to assign to individual alleles. Sequencing depth was assumed to be roughly uniform across donors in the presence/absence analyses, though that assumption may not hold. The only immune exposure information available for the cohort was CMV serostatus. While some public TCRs were present in many individuals, most TCR sequences turned up only very rarely across donors. A cluster of highly shared sequence variants was judged likely to be a technical artifact of the sequencing pipeline. Linkage disequilibrium might explain the correlated functional status among segregating V segments, but an unknown experimental factor could not be excluded. In a later analysis, the rate of TCR association differed among HLA loci, with DRB1 alleles having the most associated TCRs and HLA-C alleles having the fewest. HLA typing was unavailable for some donors at each locus, so association tests used only the typed subset. In a later genetic analysis, a missense DCLRE1C variant was associated with V-gene and J-gene trimming of TCR beta chains, and the association was replicated in an independent cohort. Three of the identified cytomegalovirus-associated TCR beta chains were confirmed in vitro to be specific for cytomegalovirus antigens.

Deletion took 3 bases off V and 1 base off J, with a span of 9 bases between the germline ends. Measured from the cysteine to the phenylalanine, the CDR3 is 14 residues long. Only the CDR3 region is kept as DNA, spanning 42 bases read in frame from base 1. CDR1 is given as KGHSH and CDR2 as LQKENI, both from the germline V gene. On this clone: Its antigen remains unidentified.

The cohort comprised 670 or so healthy bone marrow donors. All cohort members were sampled while nominally healthy, although unrecorded immune exposures were likely present. The donor was CMV seropositive and belonged to the group of a few hundred seropositive cohort members. A peripheral blood sample was provided by each donor, and peripheral blood mononuclear cells were used for TCR beta sequencing. Genomic DNA was extracted from the blood cell samples with the Qiagen DNeasy Blood Extraction Kit. The library was prepared using the immunoSEQ multiplex PCR assay. A mixture of 60 forward primers for TCR Vbeta segments and 13 reverse primers for TCR Jbeta segments was used in the multiplex PCR. A multiplex PCR assay on genomic DNA amplified the CDR3 region of rearranged TCR beta genes. On the Illumina HiSeq System, the amplified TCR beta libraries were sequenced as 87-base-pair reads. Concerning the study's data processing: A later analysis tallied some 79 million unique TCR beta chains across the 666 repertoires, and about 10 million of those chains were shared by two or more donors. A nearest-neighbor algorithm error-corrected the raw reads and collapsed the reads into unique sequences, merging closely related sequences to remove PCR and sequencing errors. CDR3 sequences were aligned to IMGT reference sequences to assign V, D and J gene segments. For a sequence to be retained, a match of at least six nucleotides to both a V gene segment and a J gene segment was required. A rearrangement was called productive if the CDR3 had no stop codons and remained in frame with V and J, and every other rearrangement was called non-productive. Following IMGT convention, CDR3 was defined as the stretch from the second conserved V-encoded cysteine to the conserved J-encoded phenylalanine. Sequences without an unambiguous match to a single V gene segment were excluded from the earlier analysis of several hundred of the donors. In an earlier analysis of almost 600 of the donors, a V segment was called functional when productive rearrangements were above 56.7%, and segregating when the standard deviation between donors exceeded 5%. A statistical classification framework was built for diagnosing cytomegalovirus status from the catalog of TCR beta chain sequences. In a later analysis, V and J genes were assigned by comparing TCR nucleotide sequences against IMGT/GENE-DB human TR gene sequences. The TCRdist pipeline was used in a later analysis to assign CDR3 sequences and most-parsimonious VDJ recombination scenarios. In a later analysis, every TCR beta chain was defined by the combination of its CDR3 amino acid sequence and its V-gene family, and reads without a unique V-gene family were dropped. A later analysis removed 592 highly shared, low-generation-probability nucleotide sequences to deal with suspected cross-contamination and a sequencing artifact. For each public chain, a later analysis derived a clonal expansion index from normalized ranks of inferred template counts within each repertoire. A later analysis computed generation probabilities with a VDJ recombination model fitted to out-of-frame rearrangements, and checked the results against IGoR. Hypergeometric tests were used in a later analysis to score TCR-TCR, TCR-HLA and TCR-CMV co-occurrence, with a repertoire-size bias correction applied to the TCR pairs. In a later analysis, false discovery rates were estimated by permuting HLA or CMV assignments 20 times. In a later analysis, co-occurring TCRs were grouped with DBSCAN, and TCRdist sequence similarity was added when clustering was performed within HLA-allele-positive subsets. Co-occurrence clustering excluded repertoires with fewer than 30,000 or more than 120,000 public chains, plus five with anomalous nucleotide sharing. TCRdb took this table from immuneACCESS and kept in-frame rearrangements with V and J called. Such tables lack part of the clones; where checked against another copy, unresolved V genes explain under half of the gap, and the rest is unexplained. V, J and clone size derive from that table, while D and trimming were established from the DNA sequence. The sample's own table lists around 35,000 clones. Of the sample, 1.5% to 2% falls within the top ten clones.

What was sequenced was PBMCs. The TCR originated in a woman between 35 and 50 years old in good health and CMV-seropositive. The chain employs TRBV18 and TRBJ2-5; the D gene is not confidently resolved. The DNA sequence follows: TGTGCCAGCTCACCTTGGTCGGGCCAAGAGACCCAGTACTTC. Its coded protein is CASSPWSGQETQYF.